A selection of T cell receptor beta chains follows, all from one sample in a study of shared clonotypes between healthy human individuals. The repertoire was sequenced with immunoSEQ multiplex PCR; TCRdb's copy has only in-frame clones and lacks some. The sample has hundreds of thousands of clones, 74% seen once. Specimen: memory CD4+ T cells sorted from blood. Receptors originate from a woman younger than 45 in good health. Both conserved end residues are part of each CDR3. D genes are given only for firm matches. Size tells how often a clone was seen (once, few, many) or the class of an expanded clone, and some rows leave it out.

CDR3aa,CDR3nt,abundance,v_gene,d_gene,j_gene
CASSMGGLNQPQHF,TGTGCCAGTAGTATGGGTGGACTCAATCAGCCCCAGCATTTT,.,TRBV19,.,TRBJ1-5
CASSQESPVFSGNTIYF,TGCGCCAGCAGCCAAGAGTCCCCCGTCTTCTCTGGAAACACCATATATTTT,.,TRBV4-1,.,TRBJ1-3
CASSLGGTGYEQYF,TGTGCCAGCAGCTTAGGGGGGACAGGTTACGAGCAGTACTTC,.,TRBV7-9,TRBD1,TRBJ2-7
CSVAQSRSGNTIYF,TGCAGCGTTGCACAATCAAGGTCTGGAAACACCATATATTTT,.,TRBV29-1,.,TRBJ1-3
CASGPAGAIGQETQYF,TGTGCCAGTGGTCCAGCGGGAGCCATTGGCCAAGAGACCCAGTACTTC,.,TRBV28,TRBD2,TRBJ2-5
CASTAEGKGYGYTF,TGTGCCAGCACTGCGGAGGGGAAGGGCTATGGCTACACCTTC,.,TRBV6-5,.,TRBJ1-2
CASSRTSGSITDTQYF,TGTGCCAGCAGCCGGACTAGCGGGAGTATCACAGATACGCAGTATTTT,few,TRBV27,TRBD2,TRBJ2-3
CSVVLSFGTEAFF,TGCAGCGTGGTGCTTAGTTTTGGCACTGAAGCTTTCTTT,few,TRBV29-1,.,TRBJ1-1
CASSILAVAKNIQYF,TGTGCCAGCAGCATCCTAGCGGTAGCCAAAAACATTCAGTACTTC,.,TRBV21-1,.,TRBJ2-4
CASSYRGAGGSGELFF,TGTGCCAGCAGTTACCGGGGGGCGGGAGGATCCGGGGAGCTGTTTTTT,.,TRBV6-5,TRBD2,TRBJ2-2
CASSVQGARATEAFF,TGTGCCAGTAGTGTACAGGGGGCTCGGGCCACTGAAGCTTTCTTT,.,TRBV19,TRBD1,TRBJ1-1
CASSSGGGLYYEQYF,TGTGCCAGCAGCTCCGGGGGAGGTCTCTACTACGAGCAGTACTTC,.,TRBV7-6,.,TRBJ2-7
CAGGTSSYNEQFF,TGTGCCGGGGGGACTAGCAGTTACAATGAGCAGTTCTTC,few,TRBV18,TRBD2,TRBJ2-1
CASSEMPGLGGGYQETQYF,TGTGCCAGCAGTGAAATGCCGGGGCTAGGAGGGGGATACCAAGAGACCCAGTACTTC,.,TRBV6-1,.,TRBJ2-5
CASRDGTGVSNQPQHF,TGTGCCAGTAGGGACGGGACAGGAGTTAGCAATCAGCCCCAGCATTTT,.,TRBV19,TRBD1,TRBJ1-5
CASKPRAAGELFF,TGTGCCAGTAAACCGAGGGCCGCAGGGGAGCTGTTTTTT,.,TRBV19,.,TRBJ2-2
CASSSGRRGIGELFF,TGTGCCAGCAGTTCTGGGCGGAGGGGTATCGGGGAGCTGTTTTTT,.,TRBV28,.,TRBJ2-2
CASSSGGPKKGYTF,TGTGCCAGCAGTTCCGGCGGGCCAAAAAAAGGCTACACCTTC,.,TRBV28,.,TRBJ1-2
CAWSGGGSRRHF,TGTGCCTGGAGTGGAGGAGGCTCACGCCGGCATTTT,.,TRBV30,.,TRBJ1-5
CASSWSGERYTF,TGTGCCAGCAGTTGGTCCGGTGAGCGCTACACCTTC,.,TRBV28,.,TRBJ1-2
CASSRGRTYGYTF,TGTGCCAGCAGCCGGGGACGGACCTATGGCTACACCTTC,.,TRBV5-5,.,TRBJ1-2
CASSSTKAGGPYNEQFF,TGTGCCAGCTCATCAACCAAAGCGGGAGGGCCTTACAATGAGCAGTTCTTC,.,TRBV18,TRBD2,TRBJ2-1
CAWGGQISNQPQHF,TGTGCCTGGGGAGGACAGATTAGCAATCAGCCCCAGCATTTT,.,TRBV30,.,TRBJ1-5
CASSKGSRVVNEQFF,TGTGCCAGCAGCAAAGGTAGCAGGGTGGTGAATGAGCAGTTCTTC,.,TRBV21-1,.,TRBJ2-1
CASSLEVGTQYF,TGCGCCAGCAGCTTGGAGGTTGGGACCCAGTACTTC,many,TRBV5-1,.,TRBJ2-5
CASRGRSSYNEQFF,TGTGCCAGCAGGGGTCGGAGCTCCTACAATGAGCAGTTCTTC,few,TRBV6-5,.,TRBJ2-1
CASSLGDDSSGELFF,TGTGCCAGCAGCTTGGGAGATGATTCGTCCGGGGAGCTGTTTTTT,.,TRBV7-2,.,TRBJ2-2
CASSENHGGYTF,TGTGCCAGCAGTGAAAACCACGGGGGCTACACCTTC,once,TRBV6-1,.,TRBJ1-2
CASSGGTGGNTIYF,TGCGCCAGCAGCGGCGGGACAGGGGGAAACACCATATATTTT,few,TRBV5-1,TRBD1,TRBJ1-3
CASSFASLIPTGELFF,TGTGCCAGCAGTTTCGCCTCCCTAATCCCCACCGGGGAGCTGTTTTTT,.,TRBV28,.,TRBJ2-2
CASKLAGGEQFF,TGTGCCAGCAAACTAGCGGGAGGGGAGCAGTTCTTC,.,TRBV27,TRBD2,TRBJ2-1
CASSLPGIAGGSGELFF,TGTGCCAGCAGTTTGCCTGGTATAGCGGGAGGGTCCGGGGAGCTGTTTTTT,.,TRBV28,TRBD2,TRBJ2-2
CASSQGGTSTGANVLTF,TGTGCCAGCAGCCAAGGGGGGACTAGTACTGGGGCCAACGTCCTGACTTTC,few,TRBV4-2,TRBD2,TRBJ2-6
CASSYIPGTEAFF,TGTGCCAGTAGTTACATTCCGGGCACTGAAGCTTTCTTT,.,TRBV19,.,TRBJ1-1
CASSPGGGPYGYTF,TGTGCCAGCAGTCCCGGGGGAGGTCCCTATGGCTACACCTTC,few,TRBV6-5,.,TRBJ1-2
CAWSVDRGRGGQPQHF,TGTGCCTGGAGTGTAGACAGGGGGCGAGGGGGTCAGCCCCAGCATTTT,.,TRBV30,TRBD1,TRBJ1-5
CASNGQAQETQYF,TGTGCCAGCAACGGACAGGCTCAAGAGACCCAGTACTTC,few,TRBV7-9,TRBD1,TRBJ2-5
CSSSGAGYTF,TGCAGTTCGAGCGGGGCCGGCTACACCTTC,.,TRBV20-1,.,TRBJ1-2
CASSSSRDRGLAYEQYF,TGTGCCAGCAGCTCCTCGAGGGACAGGGGGCTGGCGTACGAGCAGTACTTC,.,TRBV11-1,TRBD1,TRBJ2-7
CASSAGTEGEKLFF,TGTGCCAGCAGTGCCGGGACGGAGGGGGAAAAACTGTTTTTT,.,TRBV7-9,.,TRBJ1-4
CASSSTGGNTIYF,TGTGCCAGCAGTTCGACAGGGGGAAACACCATATATTTT,.,TRBV28,TRBD1,TRBJ1-3
CASSRADSQETQYF,TGTGCCAGCAGCCGAGCGGACAGCCAAGAGACCCAGTACTTC,.,TRBV5-5,.,TRBJ2-5
CASTPTSGTYEQYF,TGTGCCAGCACCCCGACTAGCGGGACTTACGAGCAGTACTTC,.,TRBV6-5,TRBD2,TRBJ2-7
CASSLVWQGSSPLHF,TGTGCCAGCAGCTTGGTCTGGCAGGGGAGTTCACCCCTCCACTTT,.,TRBV7-8,.,TRBJ1-6
CASSLTGTGLHEQFF,TGTGCCAGCAGCCTGACCGGGACAGGGTTGCATGAGCAGTTCTTC,.,TRBV7-7,TRBD1,TRBJ2-1
CASSPRLGDTTNEKLFF,TGTGCCAGCTCACCACGTCTGGGAGACACAACTAATGAAAAACTGTTTTTT,.,TRBV18,.,TRBJ1-4
CASKEDRASNQPQHF,TGTGCCAGCAAAGAGGACAGGGCTAGCAATCAGCCCCAGCATTTT,.,TRBV6-5,TRBD1,TRBJ1-5
CASSLSIGSYEQYF,TGTGCCAGCAGTTTATCGATAGGTTCCTACGAGCAGTACTTC,.,TRBV27,.,TRBJ2-7
CASSTRAYYEQYF,TGTGCCAGCAGTACAAGGGCCTACTACGAGCAGTACTTC,many,TRBV27,.,TRBJ2-7
CASSFGVGTEAFF,TGCGCCAGCAGCTTTGGGGTAGGCACTGAAGCTTTCTTT,.,TRBV5-1,.,TRBJ1-1
CASSESILTSGNSDTQYF,TGCGCCAGCAGTGAGTCTATTTTAACTAGCGGGAATTCAGATACGCAGTATTTT,.,TRBV10-2,TRBD2,TRBJ2-3
CASSEIAGGSYTYF,TGTGCCAGCAGTGAGATAGCGGGAGGATCCTATACGTACTTC,.,TRBV2,TRBD2,TRBJ2-7
CASRPLVRDRGGNTIYF,TGCGCCAGCAGACCTCTCGTGCGGGACAGGGGAGGAAACACCATATATTTT,.,TRBV5-1,TRBD1,TRBJ1-3
CASSLGPGGRADTQYF,TGTGCCAGCAGCTTAGGTCCTGGAGGGAGAGCGGATACGCAGTATTTT,few,TRBV7-8,.,TRBJ2-3
CASSRRAGVLGTGELFF,TGTGCCAGCAGTCGGAGGGCGGGAGTGCTGGGCACCGGGGAGCTGTTTTTT,.,TRBV28,TRBD2,TRBJ2-2
CASSLGAGDTEAFF,TGTGCCAGCAGCTTGGGCGCAGGGGACACTGAAGCTTTCTTT,.,TRBV5-6,.,TRBJ1-1
CASSEGDRGLAGANEQFF,TGTGCCAGCAGCGAGGGGGACAGGGGACTAGCGGGAGCCAATGAGCAGTTCTTC,.,TRBV9,TRBD2,TRBJ2-1